The clone carrying this T cell receptor (beta chain) was seen a few times. The CDR3 is made up of 15 amino acids. Trimming removed 2 bases from V and 3 bases from J, with 10 bases in between. Germline CDR1 SEHNR, CDR2 FQNEAQ (reference sequence). These data come from a study of T-cell reconstitution after alpha-beta-depleted transplantation in children. During its preparation, the TCRbeta library received unique molecular identifiers. In TCRdb, the PCR reads were re-called with MiXCR into one record per CDR3 protein. Here the sample spans about 400,000 distinct CDR3 sequences, 13% being singletons. The clonotype originates from a human donor who donated a stem cell graft to a child with Fanconi anemia. Sequenced here: PBMCs, sampled from the stem cell graft. The chain recombines TRBV7-9 with TRBJ1-4; no clear D. In DNA, the CDR3 is TGTGCCAGCAGCTTATTGAGCGGATCTAATGAAAAACTGTTTTTT. Amino acids: CASSLLSGSNEKLFF.